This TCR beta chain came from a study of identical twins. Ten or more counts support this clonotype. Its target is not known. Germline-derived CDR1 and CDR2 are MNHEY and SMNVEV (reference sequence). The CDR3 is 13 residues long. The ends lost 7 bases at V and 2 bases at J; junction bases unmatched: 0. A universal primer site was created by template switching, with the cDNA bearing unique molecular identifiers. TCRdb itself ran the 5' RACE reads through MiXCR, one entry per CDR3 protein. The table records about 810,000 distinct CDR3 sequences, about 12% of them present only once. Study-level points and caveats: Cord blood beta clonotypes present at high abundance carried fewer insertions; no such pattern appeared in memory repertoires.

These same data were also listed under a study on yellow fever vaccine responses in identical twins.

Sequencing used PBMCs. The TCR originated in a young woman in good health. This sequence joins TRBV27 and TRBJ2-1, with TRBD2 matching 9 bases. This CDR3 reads CASTSGAYNEQFF. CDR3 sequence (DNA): TGTGCCAGCACTAGCGGGGCCTACAATGAGCAGTTCTTC.